This TCR beta chain was identified in a study of CD8 T cells in ankylosing spondylitis. This clonotype came up a few times. From the 5' RACE reads, TCRdb called clonotypes with MiXCR, one entry per CDR3 protein. The table records almost 250,000 distinct CDR3 sequences, 32% of them present only once. With V trimmed by 4 bases and J by 3 bases, 8 bases remained unmatched. Per germline, CDR1 SGHRS and CDR2 YFSETQ. The CDR3 extends over 15 amino acids. The sequenced sample consisted of blood, either unsorted or a sorted T cell fraction (not recorded which). This receptor was taken from a male donor with ankylosing spondylitis or in good health (not recorded which). The chain combines TRBV5-1 with TRBJ1-2; 8 bases map to TRBD1. CDR3 sequence (DNA): TGCGCCAGCAGCGCGAGCGGGACAGGTCACTATGGCTACACCTTC. Protein sequence: CASSASGTGHYGYTF.